This entry features one T cell receptor (beta chain) sequence. Its antigen is as yet unknown. Germline V gene data show CDR1 as LGHDT and CDR2 as YNNKEL (reference sequence). This CDR3 comprises 14 residues. Trimming removed 0 bases from V and 10 bases from J; junction bases left unmatched: 5. The sample originates from a study of CD8 T cells in Susac syndrome. Study-wide results and limits: The authors acknowledged that the study's TCR sequencing and HLA analysis involved relatively few individuals.

RNA in amounts of about 0.5 to 1 ug was reverse transcribed with random hexamers. The immunoSEQ assay covered 54 Vbeta and 13 Jbeta segments for CDR3. Each CDR3 protein gets one entry after TCRdb re-called the immunoSEQ multiplex PCR reads with MiXCR. In the table there are roughly 190,000 distinct CDR3 sequences, roughly 92% of which are singletons. The chain combines TRBV3-1 with TRBJ2-3, with 9 bases matching TRBD2. Sequenced sample: CD4+ T cells from PBMCs. The source of this sequence is a human donor in good health. This chain's CDR3 is CASSQELAGEAQYF. Here the CDR3 DNA reads TGTGCCAGCAGCCAAGAATTAGCGGGGGAAGCGCAGTATTTT.